These 12 T cell receptor beta chains came from one sample sequenced in a study of blood T cell repertoires in COVID-19. The data were produced by immunoSEQ multiplex PCR, yet TCRdb's version contains in-frame clones alone and is incomplete. This sample carries 160,000 or so clones, more than 65% of them seen once, and the ten largest clones take nearly 10%. Sequences were obtained from peripheral blood. These receptors originate from a woman aged 45-65 years with acute or convalescent COVID-19.

The chain recombines TRBV9 with TRBJ2-3, with TRBD1 as a possible D gene (5 bases). Deletions cut 0 bases from V and 5 bases from J, with 10 bases between. CDR1 SGDLS and CDR2 YYNGEE come from the germline V gene. This CDR3 has 14 residues. The CDR3 DNA reads TGTGCCAGCAGCGTAGTTGACCAGGGAGATACGCAGTATTTT. Translation gives CASSVVDQGDTQYF.

The V call is TRBV6-2 or TRBV6-3, the J call TRBJ2-1; 11 positions match TRBD2. This CDR3 is 15 amino acids long. Germline V gives CDR1 MNHEY, CDR2 SVGEGT. Unmatched junction bases numbered 9, after V lost 6 bases and J lost 8 bases. Written as DNA, the CDR3 is TGTGCCAGCAGCTCATTCACTAGCGGGAGCCATGAGCAGTTCTTC. This sequence encodes CASSSFTSGSHEQFF.

The rearrangement links TRBV6-5 to TRBJ1-5, with 8 bases fitting TRBD1. V lost 6 bases to trimming and J lost 5 bases; unmatched junction nucleotides: 3. The CDR3 is made up of 13 amino acids. Germline V gives CDR1 MNHEY, CDR2 SVGAGI. The CDR3 is CASSRGRDQPQHF. CDR3 bases: TGTGCCAGCAGCAGGGGGCGGGATCAGCCCCAGCATTTT.

V usage is TRBV3-1 (or the pseudogene TRBV3-2) and J usage is TRBJ2-1; 9 bases align to TRBD1. From germline, CDR1 is LGHDT and CDR2 YNNKEL (reference sequence). This CDR3 has 17 residues. With V trimmed by 4 bases and J by 0 bases, 7 bases remained unmatched. The CDR3 here is CASSPLPTGGSYNEQFF. The CDR3 DNA reads TGTGCCAGCAGCCCTTTGCCGACAGGGGGCTCCTACAATGAGCAGTTCTTC.

V gene TRBV19 combines with J gene TRBJ2-2; the match to TRBD2 covers 13 bases. Per the germline V gene, CDR1 is LNHDA and CDR2 is SQIVND (reference sequence). Germline trimming cut 5 bases from V and 7 bases from J; bases unmatched to any gene: 10. The CDR3 is made up of 17 amino acids. The CDR3 spells CASSDSGTSGKGGELFF. The CDR3 DNA sequence: TGTGCCAGTAGTGACTCCGGGACTAGCGGGAAAGGCGGGGAGCTGTTTTTT.

The chain carries TRBV5-1 and TRBJ1-1, with a possible D match to TRBD1 (6 bases). This CDR3 is 17 amino acids long. Germline assignment: CDR1 SGHRS and CDR2 YFSETQ. The V and J ends lost 4 bases and 1 base respectively, with 20 bases between them. CDR3 in amino acids: CASSDFRGSVRNTEAFF. CDR3 DNA: TGCGCCAGCAGCGACTTCAGGGGATCGGTTAGGAACACTGAAGCTTTCTTT. The full variable domain, rest sourced from reference TRBV5-1 and TRBJ1-1, is KAGVTQTPRYLIKTRGQQVTLSCSPISGHRSVSWYQQTPGQGLQFLFEYFSETQRNKGNFPGRFSGRQFSNSRSEMNVSTLELGDSALYLCASSDFRGSVRNTEAFFGQGTRLTVV.

CDR3 coding DNA: TGCGCCAGCAGCACCAGGACTAGCGGGACAGATAGTGAGCAGTTCTTC. As protein: CASSTRTSGTDSEQFF. The J gene is TRBJ2-1, the V gene TRBV4-3, with TRBD2 matching over 12 bases. Losses at the gene ends were 5 bases for V and 9 bases for J; bases not matched to a gene: 11. Germline lookup yields CDR1 LGHNA and CDR2 YSLEER. CDR3 length equals 16 residues.

The J gene is TRBJ1-2, the V gene TRBV3-1 (or the pseudogene TRBV3-2), with a possible D match to TRBD1 (5 bases). Looked up from germline, CDR1 is LGHDT and CDR2 is YNNKEL (reference sequence). V dropped 5 bases and J dropped 7 bases, with 20 bases sitting between them. This CDR3 contains 15 residues. CDR3 amino acids: CASSYPLSGGTGYTF. CDR3 nucleotides: TGTGCCAGCAGCTACCCCCTCTCCGGCGGGACTGGCTACACCTTC.

V and J are TRBV7-9 and TRBJ2-6; D might be TRBD1 (5 bases). The germline V gene has CDR1 SEHNR and CDR2 FQNEAQ (reference sequence). CDR3 length: 19 amino acids. Trimming shortened V by 1 base and J by 0 bases, and 16 bases separated the two germline ends. The CDR3 reads CASSLVGQGEISGANVLTF. The CDR3 DNA reads as TGTGCCAGCAGCTTAGTCGGTCAGGGTGAAATCTCTGGGGCCAACGTCCTGACTTTC.

The V gene is TRBV28, the J gene TRBJ2-1; D might be TRBD2 (5 bases). The V end was cut by 7 bases, the J end by 3 bases, with 19 bases between. CDR3 length: 16 amino acids. Per the germline V gene, CDR1 is MDHEN and CDR2 is SYDVKM. Here the CDR3 DNA reads TGTGCCAGCAAACCAGCGGAGGTTAAGTACTACAATGAGCAGTTCTTC. Translation gives CASKPAEVKYYNEQFF.

This rearrangement joins TRBV5-1 to TRBJ2-2, with 11 bases lining up with TRBD2. The CDR3 runs 20 residues. J gave up 0 bases and V 1 base, and 11 bases lay outside the gene matches. Germline-derived CDR1 and CDR2 are SGHRS and YFSETQ. The CDR3 reads CASSLLGLGGLAANTGELFF. The CDR3 DNA is TGCGCCAGCAGCTTGTTGGGTCTAGGGGGACTAGCGGCGAACACCGGGGAGCTGTTTTTT. The full variable domain, in which reference TRBV5-1 and TRBJ2-2 provide the parts outside the CDR3, is KAGVTQTPRYLIKTRGQQVTLSCSPISGHRSVSWYQQTPGQGLQFLFEYFSETQRNKGNFPGRFSGRQFSNSRSEMNVSTLELGDSALYLCASSLLGLGGLAANTGELFFGEGSRLTVL.

CDR3 nucleotides: TGTGCCAGCAGCTCGAACAGGGGGGGATCCGGGAATGAGCAGTTCTTC. This sequence encodes CASSSNRGGSGNEQFF. The V and J genes are TRBV5-4 and TRBJ2-1, with D possibly being TRBD1 (8 bases). The CDR3 extends over 16 amino acids. Trimming shortened V by 3 bases and J by 7 bases, and 20 bases separated the two germline ends. Germline lookup yields CDR1 SGHNT and CDR2 YYREEE (reference sequence).